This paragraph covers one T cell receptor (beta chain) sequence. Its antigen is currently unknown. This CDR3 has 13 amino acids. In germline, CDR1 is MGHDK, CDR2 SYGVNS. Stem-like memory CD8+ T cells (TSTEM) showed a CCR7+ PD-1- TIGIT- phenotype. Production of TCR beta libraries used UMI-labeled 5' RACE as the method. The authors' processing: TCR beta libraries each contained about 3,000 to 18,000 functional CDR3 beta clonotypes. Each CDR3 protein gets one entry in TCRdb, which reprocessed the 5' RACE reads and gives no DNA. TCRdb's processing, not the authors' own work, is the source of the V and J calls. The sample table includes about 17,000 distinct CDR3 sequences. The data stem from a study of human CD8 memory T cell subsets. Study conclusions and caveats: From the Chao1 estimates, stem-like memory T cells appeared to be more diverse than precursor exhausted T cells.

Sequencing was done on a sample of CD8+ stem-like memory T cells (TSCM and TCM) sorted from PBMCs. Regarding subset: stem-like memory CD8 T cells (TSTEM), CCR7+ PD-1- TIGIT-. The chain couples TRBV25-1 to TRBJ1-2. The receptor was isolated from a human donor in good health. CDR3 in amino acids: CASSDVGSYGYTF.